This TCR beta chain was retrieved from a study of human T cells and chemical hapten exposure. Overall study: Mostly female patients had alopecia areata, totalis or universalis.

Time point of the sample: pre-sensitization, week 0. Described treatment: therapeutic diphenylcyclopropenone sensitization with weekly scalp DPC. The CDR3 sequence is 16 residues long. The germline V and J ends were trimmed by 6 bases and 4 bases, with 21 bases remaining between them. Germline CDR1 and CDR2: MDHEN and SYDVKM. In its sample, this clonotype was seen a few times. Individual cDNA molecules received unique molecular identifiers in the library. TCRdb re-called the RACE reads through MiXCR, storing one row per CDR3 protein. The sample contains a few hundred thousand distinct CDR3 sequences, about 5% of which appear only once.

Sequenced here: whole blood, sampled in connection with sensitization to the hapten diphenylcyclopropenone (DPC). This chain links TRBV28 with TRBJ1-2; a weak D match, TRBD1 (6 bases). This TCR was sampled from a woman aged 18-29 years with alopecia areata. Some clones in this sample may be carry-over from other donors' samples. In DNA form, the CDR3 reads TGTGCCAGCAGCCGAGAGCGTACAGGGTCACTCTATGGCTACACCTTC. Protein product: CASSRERTGSLYGYTF.